Sequencing of this T cell receptor (beta chain) was carried out in a study of blood T cell repertoires in COVID-19. As for the study in general: Samples came from the United States, Italy and Spain, spanning acute and convalescent COVID-19. PBMCs, B-cell-depleted T cells, or T cells provided the cDNA or gDNA that made up the material.

This CDR3 spans 14 amino acids. Germline V gives CDR1 SGDLS, CDR2 YYNGEE. Unmatched junction bases numbered 4, after V lost 4 bases and J lost 2 bases. Original analysis: Estimates of nucleated cell counts were drawn from the amplification of reference gene primers. Some clones are missing from TCRdb's copy, which holds only in-frame ones; the method was immunoSEQ multiplex PCR. The DNA was the basis for D and trimming; V, J and clone size are from that table. The sample includes about 260,000 clones, around 87% of them seen just once. Specimen: peripheral blood. This sequence originates from a woman in her thirties or forties who had recovered from COVID-19. The chain couples TRBV9 to TRBJ2-3; 7 bases align to TRBD2. The CDR3 region is CASSKGLVTDTQYF. CDR3 DNA: TGTGCCAGCAGCAAAGGACTAGTCACAGATACGCAGTATTTT.